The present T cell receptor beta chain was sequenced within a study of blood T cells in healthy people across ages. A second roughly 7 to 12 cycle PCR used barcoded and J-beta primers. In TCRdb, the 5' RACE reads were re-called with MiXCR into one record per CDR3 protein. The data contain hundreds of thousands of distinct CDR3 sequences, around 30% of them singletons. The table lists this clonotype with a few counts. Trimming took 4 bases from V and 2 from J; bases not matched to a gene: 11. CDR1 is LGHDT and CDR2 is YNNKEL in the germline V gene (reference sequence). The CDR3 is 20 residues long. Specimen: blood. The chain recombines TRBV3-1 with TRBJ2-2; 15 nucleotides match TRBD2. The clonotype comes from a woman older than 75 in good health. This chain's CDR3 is CASSPILRTSGGANTGELFF. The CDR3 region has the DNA TGTGCCAGCAGCCCGATCCTGAGGACTAGCGGGGGGGCTAACACCGGGGAGCTGTTTTTT.